This T cell receptor (beta chain) is drawn from a study of blood T cells in healthy people across ages. Concerning this clonotype itself: The antigen is not known.

The CDR3 loop spans 13 amino acids. V was cut by 2 bases and J by 7 bases, with 9 bases left in between. CDR1 is LGHDT and CDR2 is YNNKEL in the germline V gene (reference sequence). Peripheral blood, roughly 9.3 milliliters per donor, was collected. Notes on the study in general: The diversity estimates, figures obtained from one million T cells, were considered underestimates.

With a J-beta primer mix and a sample-barcoded 5' primer, a second PCR ran about 6 to 11 cycles. Every cDNA molecule carried a tag from a template-switch adaptor bearing 12 random nucleotides. TCRdb re-called the 5' RACE reads with MiXCR, one entry per CDR3 protein. The table records 660,000 or so distinct CDR3 sequences, about 53% of them present only once. The sequenced material came from blood. The sequence derives from a man in his fifties or sixties in good health. The V and J genes are TRBV3-1 and TRBJ1-5, with D tentatively TRBD1 (6 bases). The CDR3 DNA sequence: TGTGCCAGCAGCCAACAACAGGGACAGCCCCAGCATTTT. It is translated as CASSQQQGQPQHF.